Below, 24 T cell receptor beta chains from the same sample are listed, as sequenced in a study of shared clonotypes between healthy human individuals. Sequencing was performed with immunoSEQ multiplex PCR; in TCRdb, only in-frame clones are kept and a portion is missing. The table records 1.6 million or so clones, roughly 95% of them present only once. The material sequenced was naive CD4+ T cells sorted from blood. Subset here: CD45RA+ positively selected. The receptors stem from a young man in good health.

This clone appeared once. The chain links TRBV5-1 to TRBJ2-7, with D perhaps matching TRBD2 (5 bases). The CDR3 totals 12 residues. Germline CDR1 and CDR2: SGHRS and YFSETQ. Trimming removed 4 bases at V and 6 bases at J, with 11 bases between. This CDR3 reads CASSTGKAEQYF. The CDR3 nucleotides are TGCGCCAGCAGCACGGGAAAGGCCGAGCAGTACTTC.

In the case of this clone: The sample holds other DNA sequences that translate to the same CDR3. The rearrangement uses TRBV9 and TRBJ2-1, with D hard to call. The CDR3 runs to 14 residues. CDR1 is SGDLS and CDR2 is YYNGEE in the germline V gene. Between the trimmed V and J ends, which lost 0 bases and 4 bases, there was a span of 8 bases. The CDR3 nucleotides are TGTGCCAGCAGCGTAGCGGGCTTGTACAATGAGCAGTTCTTC. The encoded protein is CASSVAGLYNEQFF. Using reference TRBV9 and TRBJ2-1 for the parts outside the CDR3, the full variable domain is DSGVTQTPKHLITATGQRVTLRCSPRSGDLSVYWYQQSLDQGLQFLIQYYNGEERAKGNILERFSAQQFPDLHSELNLSSLELGDSALYFCASSVAGLYNEQFFGPGTRLTVL.

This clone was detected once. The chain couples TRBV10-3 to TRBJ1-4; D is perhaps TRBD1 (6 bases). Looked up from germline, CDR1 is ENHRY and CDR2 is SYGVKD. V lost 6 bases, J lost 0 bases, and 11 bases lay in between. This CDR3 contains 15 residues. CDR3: CAISLGGATNEKLFF. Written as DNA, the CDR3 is TGTGCCATCAGCCTGGGGGGCGCAACTAATGAAAAACTGTTTTTT.

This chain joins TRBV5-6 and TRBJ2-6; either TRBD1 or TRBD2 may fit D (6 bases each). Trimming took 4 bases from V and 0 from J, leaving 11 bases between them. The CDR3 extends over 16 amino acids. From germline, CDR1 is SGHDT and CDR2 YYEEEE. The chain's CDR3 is CASSRGPPSGANVLTF. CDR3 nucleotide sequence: TGTGCCAGCAGCCGGGGGCCGCCCTCTGGGGCCAACGTCCTGACTTTC.

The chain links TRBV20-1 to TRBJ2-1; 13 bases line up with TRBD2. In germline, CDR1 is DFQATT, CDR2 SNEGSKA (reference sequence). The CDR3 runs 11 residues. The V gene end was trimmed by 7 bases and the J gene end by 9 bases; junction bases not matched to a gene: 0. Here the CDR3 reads CSGLAGGEQFF. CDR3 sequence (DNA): TGCAGTGGACTAGCGGGAGGTGAGCAGTTCTTC.

The CDR3 DNA sequence: TGTGCCAGCACCCCCAGACTAGCGGGTCTCAGTTGGGACATTCAGTACTTC. Its translation is CASTPRLAGLSWDIQYF. The chain recombines TRBV2 with TRBJ2-4; TRBD2 aligns across 10 bases. V lost 7 bases to trimming and J lost 8 bases; unmatched junction nucleotides: 17. The germline V gene encodes CDR1 SNHLY and CDR2 FYNNEI. CDR3 size: 17 residues.

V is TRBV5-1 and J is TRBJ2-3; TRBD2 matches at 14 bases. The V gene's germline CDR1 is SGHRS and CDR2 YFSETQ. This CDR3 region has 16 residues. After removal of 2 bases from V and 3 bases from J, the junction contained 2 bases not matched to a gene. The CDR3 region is CASSFGTSGSTDTQYF. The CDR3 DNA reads TGCGCCAGCAGCTTCGGGACTAGCGGGAGTACAGATACGCAGTATTTT.

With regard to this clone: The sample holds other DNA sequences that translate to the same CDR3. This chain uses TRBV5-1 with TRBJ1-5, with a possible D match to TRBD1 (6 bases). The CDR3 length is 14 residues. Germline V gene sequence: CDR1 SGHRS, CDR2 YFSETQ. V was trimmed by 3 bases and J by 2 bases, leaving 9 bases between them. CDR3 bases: TGCGCCAGCAGCTCACAGGGAGGCAATCAGCCCCAGCATTTT. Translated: CASSSQGGNQPQHF.

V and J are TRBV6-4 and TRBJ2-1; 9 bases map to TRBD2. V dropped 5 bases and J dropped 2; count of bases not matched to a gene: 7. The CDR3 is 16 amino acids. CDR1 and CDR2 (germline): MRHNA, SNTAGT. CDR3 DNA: TGTGCCAGCAGTCTTGGACTAGCGTTCCCCTACAATGAGCAGTTCTTC. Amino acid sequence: CASSLGLAFPYNEQFF.

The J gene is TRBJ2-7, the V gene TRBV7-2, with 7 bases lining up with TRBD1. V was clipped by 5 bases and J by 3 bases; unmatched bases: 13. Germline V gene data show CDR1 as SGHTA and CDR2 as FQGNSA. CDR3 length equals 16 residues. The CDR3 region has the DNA TGTGCCAGCAGCCCCATTTCAGGGACAGAAAACTACGAGCAGTACTTC. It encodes CASSPISGTENYEQYF.

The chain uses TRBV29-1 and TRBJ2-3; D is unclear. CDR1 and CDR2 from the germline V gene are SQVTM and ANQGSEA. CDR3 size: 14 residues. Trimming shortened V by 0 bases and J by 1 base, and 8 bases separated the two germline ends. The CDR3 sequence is CSVEDGSGTDTQYF. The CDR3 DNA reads TGCAGCGTTGAAGATGGAAGCGGCACAGATACGCAGTATTTT.

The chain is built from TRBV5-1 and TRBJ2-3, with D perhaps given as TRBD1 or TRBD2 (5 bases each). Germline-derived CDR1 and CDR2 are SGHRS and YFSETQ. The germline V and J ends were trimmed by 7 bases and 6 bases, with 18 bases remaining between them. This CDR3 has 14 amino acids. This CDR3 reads CASGRLSPGDTQYF. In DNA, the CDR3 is TGCGCCAGCGGGAGACTCTCCCCAGGGGATACGCAGTATTTT. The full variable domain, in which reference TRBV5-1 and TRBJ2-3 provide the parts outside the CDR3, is KAGVTQTPRYLIKTRGQQVTLSCSPISGHRSVSWYQQTPGQGLQFLFEYFSETQRNKGNFPGRFSGRQFSNSRSEMNVSTLELGDSALYLCASGRLSPGDTQYFGPGTRLTVL.

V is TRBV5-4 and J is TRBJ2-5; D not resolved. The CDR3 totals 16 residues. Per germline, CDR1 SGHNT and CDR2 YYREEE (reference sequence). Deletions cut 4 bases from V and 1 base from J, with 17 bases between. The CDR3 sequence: CASSLGSGSIQETQYF. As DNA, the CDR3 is TGTGCCAGCAGCCTTGGGTCCGGGTCCATCCAAGAGACCCAGTACTTC.

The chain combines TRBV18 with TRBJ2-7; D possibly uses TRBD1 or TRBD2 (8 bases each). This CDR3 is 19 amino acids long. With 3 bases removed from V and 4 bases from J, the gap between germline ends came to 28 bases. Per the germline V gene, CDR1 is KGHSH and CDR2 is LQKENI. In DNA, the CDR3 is TGTGCCAGCTCACCGTTGGGACAGGTAGACGCGGGAGGACTTTACGAGCAGTACTTC. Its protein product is CASSPLGQVDAGGLYEQYF.

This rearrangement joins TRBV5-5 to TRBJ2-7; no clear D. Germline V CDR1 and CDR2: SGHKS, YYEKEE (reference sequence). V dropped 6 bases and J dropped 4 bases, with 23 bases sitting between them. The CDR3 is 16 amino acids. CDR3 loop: CASNVVRKGSGYEQYF. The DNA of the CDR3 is TGTGCCAGCAACGTCGTTCGCAAGGGATCTGGGTACGAGCAGTACTTC.

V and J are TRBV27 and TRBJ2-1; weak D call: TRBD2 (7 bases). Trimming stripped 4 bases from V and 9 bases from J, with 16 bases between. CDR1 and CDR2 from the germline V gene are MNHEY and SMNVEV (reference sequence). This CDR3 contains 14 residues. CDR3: CASSWGGKRGEQFF. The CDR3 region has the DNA TGTGCCAGCAGTTGGGGGGGCAAAAGGGGTGAGCAGTTCTTC.

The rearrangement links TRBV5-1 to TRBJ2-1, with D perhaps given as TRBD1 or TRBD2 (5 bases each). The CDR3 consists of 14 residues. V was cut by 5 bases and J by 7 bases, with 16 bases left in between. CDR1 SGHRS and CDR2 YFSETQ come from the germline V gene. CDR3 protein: CASRYLGEGNEQFF. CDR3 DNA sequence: TGCGCCAGCAGATACTTGGGAGAGGGGAATGAGCAGTTCTTC.

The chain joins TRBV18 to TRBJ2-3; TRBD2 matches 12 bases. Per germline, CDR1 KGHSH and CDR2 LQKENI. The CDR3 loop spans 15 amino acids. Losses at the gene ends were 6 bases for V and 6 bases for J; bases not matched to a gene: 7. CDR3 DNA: TGTGCCAGCTCCCTAGCGGGAGGGCCGGGTGATACGCAGTATTTT. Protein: CASSLAGGPGDTQYF.

The CDR3 nucleotides read TGCGCCAGCAGCTTGGGGGTAGCTAGTGATGAGCAGTTCTTC. Its translation: CASSLGVASDEQFF. The J gene is TRBJ2-1, the V gene TRBV5-1; D is unclear. Deletions cut 0 bases from V and 8 bases from J, with 12 bases between. The germline V gene encodes CDR1 SGHRS and CDR2 YFSETQ. The CDR3 length is 14 residues.

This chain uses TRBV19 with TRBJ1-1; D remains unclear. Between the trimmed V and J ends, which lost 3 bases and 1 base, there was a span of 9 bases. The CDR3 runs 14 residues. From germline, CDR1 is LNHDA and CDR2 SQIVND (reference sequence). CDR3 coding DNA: TGTGCCAGTAGTATCCTAGGACGGAACACTGAAGCTTTCTTT. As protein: CASSILGRNTEAFF.

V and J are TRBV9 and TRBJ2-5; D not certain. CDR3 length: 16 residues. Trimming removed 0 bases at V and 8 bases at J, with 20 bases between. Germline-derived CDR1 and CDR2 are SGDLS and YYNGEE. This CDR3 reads CASSVASDQPFATQYF. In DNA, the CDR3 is TGTGCCAGCAGCGTAGCGTCGGACCAGCCCTTTGCTACCCAGTACTTC. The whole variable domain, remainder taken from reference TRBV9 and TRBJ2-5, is DSGVTQTPKHLITATGQRVTLRCSPRSGDLSVYWYQQSLDQGLQFLIQYYNGEERAKGNILERFSAQQFPDLHSELNLSSLELGDSALYFCASSVASDQPFATQYFGPGTRLLVL.

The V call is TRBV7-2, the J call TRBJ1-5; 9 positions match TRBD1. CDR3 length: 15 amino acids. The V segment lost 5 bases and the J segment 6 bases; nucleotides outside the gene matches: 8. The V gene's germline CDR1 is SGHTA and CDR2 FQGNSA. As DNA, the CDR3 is TGTGCCAGCAGCGAACAGGGGGCGAGGGGTCAGCCCCAGCATTTT. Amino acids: CASSEQGARGQPQHF.

This CDR3 reads CASSYLGQLQETQYF. CDR3 coding DNA: TGTGCCAGCAGCTACCTTGGACAGCTCCAAGAGACCCAGTACTTC. The V gene is TRBV6-5, the J gene TRBJ2-5; weak D call: TRBD1 (6 bases). V lost 6 bases, J lost 1 base, and 15 bases lay in between. The germline CDR1 and CDR2 sequences are MNHEY and SVGAGI. CDR3 length equals 15 residues.

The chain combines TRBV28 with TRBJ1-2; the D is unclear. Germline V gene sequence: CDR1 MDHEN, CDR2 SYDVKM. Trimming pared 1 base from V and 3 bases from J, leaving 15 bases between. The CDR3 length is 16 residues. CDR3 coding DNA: TGTGCCAGCAGTTTATTGCAACTAGAACTACACTATGGCTACACCTTC. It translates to CASSLLQLELHYGYTF.